This T cell receptor beta chain was identified in a study of T cells in Graves' hyperthyroidism and ophthalmopathy. Study-level information: Peripheral blood samples were taken at initial diagnosis, prior to any treatment.

Comments on this clonotype: Its target is unknown.

TCR beta CDR3 regions were amplified from RNA transcripts. Primed by the HTBI set, a first-round RT-PCR was run on the TCR CDR3. TCRdb reprocessed the multiplex PCR reads with MiXCR, giving one entry per CDR3 protein. Of hundreds of thousands of distinct CDR3 sequences in the sample, approximately 19% were seen once. CDR1 and CDR2 from the germline V gene are SGHVS and FQNEAQ. J gave up 4 bases and V 1 base, and 7 bases lay outside the gene matches. This CDR3 has 18 residues. General study findings and limits: Ophthalmopathy was told apart from stable hyperthyroidism by a 13 V-J model. Blood also contained most expanded thyroid clonotypes above 0.001.

Hyperthyroidism patients were newly diagnosed, had disease duration under 2 months, and were aged 18 to 65 years. Material: blood. The source of this sequence is a woman aged 50 to 60 with Graves' hyperthyroidism that later progressed to Graves' ophthalmopathy. The rearrangement uses TRBV7-8 and TRBJ2-1; 13 bases match TRBD2. CDR3: CASSLVQLAGGLYNEQFF. The CDR3 coding sequence is TGTGCCAGCAGCTTAGTTCAACTAGCGGGGGGGTTATACAATGAGCAGTTCTTC.